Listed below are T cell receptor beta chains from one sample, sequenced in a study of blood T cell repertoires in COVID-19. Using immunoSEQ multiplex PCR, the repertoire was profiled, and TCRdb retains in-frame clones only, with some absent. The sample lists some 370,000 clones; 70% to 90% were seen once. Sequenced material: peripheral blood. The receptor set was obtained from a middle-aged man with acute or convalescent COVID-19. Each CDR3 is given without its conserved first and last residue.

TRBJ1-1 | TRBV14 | ASSQQIMNTEAF
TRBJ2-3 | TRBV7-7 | ASSFRGPTDTQY
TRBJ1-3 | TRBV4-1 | ASSLTGLNTIY
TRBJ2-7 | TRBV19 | ASSTNRDSSYEQY
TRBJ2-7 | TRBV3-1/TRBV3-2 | ASSQRQGRNEQY
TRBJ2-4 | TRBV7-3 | ASSSGPGANIQY
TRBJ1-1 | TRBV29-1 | SVLQMNTEAF
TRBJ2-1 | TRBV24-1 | ATIPGLAIWDEQF
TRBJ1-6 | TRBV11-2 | ASSPGTGQTDSPLH
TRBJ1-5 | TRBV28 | ASSLSGAQRPQH
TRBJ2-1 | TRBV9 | ASSEGTVYNEQF
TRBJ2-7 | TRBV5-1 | ASRKGYVGGNEDEQY
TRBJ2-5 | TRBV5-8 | ASTPIIWAVEETQY
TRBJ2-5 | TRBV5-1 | ASSLDNREEETQY
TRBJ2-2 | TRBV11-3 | ASSEGARTGELF
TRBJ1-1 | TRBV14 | ASSQRARAF
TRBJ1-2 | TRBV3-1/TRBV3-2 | ASSQDWGRPRPNYGYT
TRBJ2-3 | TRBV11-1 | ASSWPGTDTQY
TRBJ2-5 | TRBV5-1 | ASSFRTGKETQY
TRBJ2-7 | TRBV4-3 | ASSQDRRGLYEQY
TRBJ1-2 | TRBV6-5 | ASSYRDRGGYGYT
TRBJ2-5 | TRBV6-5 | ATTEGLETQY
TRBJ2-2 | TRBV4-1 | ASSLFSGGINGELF
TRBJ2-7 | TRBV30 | AWSAGPYEQY
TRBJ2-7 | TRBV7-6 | ASSSGLAGEIAYEQY
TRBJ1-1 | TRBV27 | ASSLGQGEAF